Listed below are T cell receptor beta chains from one sample, sequenced in a study of OX40 agonist ivuxolimab in advanced cancers. TCRdb keeps only in-frame clones here, not all; method: immunoSEQ multiplex PCR. The table shows approximately 97,000 clones, with around 85% occurring only once. Material: CD4+ or CD8+ T cells sorted from blood, obtained in a trial of the OX40 agonist ivuxolimab. These receptors were obtained from an adult with an advanced solid tumor such as melanoma, head and neck, liver or kidney cancer. CDR3s include the opening cysteine and the closing phenylalanine or tryptophan. D genes are given only for firm matches. Only some rows state a clone size, as once, few, many or a class for expanded clones.

j_gene: TRBJ2-3
d_gene: NA
v_gene: TRBV20-1
len: 11
abundance: NA
CDR3aa: CSARVTDTQYF
CDR3nt: TGCAGTGCTAGAGTCACAGATACGCAGTATTTT

j_gene: TRBJ2-1
d_gene: TRBD1
v_gene: TRBV4-3
len: 17
abundance: NA
CDR3aa: CASSQALPGQRGNEQFF
CDR3nt: TGCGCCAGCAGCCAAGCCCTACCGGGACAGAGAGGGAATGAGCAGTTCTTC

j_gene: TRBJ2-7
d_gene: TRBD2
v_gene: TRBV6-5
len: 13
abundance: NA
CDR3aa: CASSYPAGGEQYF
CDR3nt: TGTGCCAGCAGTTACCCCGCGGGAGGCGAGCAGTACTTC

j_gene: TRBJ1-5
d_gene: NA
v_gene: TRBV7-6
len: 13
abundance: few
CDR3aa: CASSLSTNQPQHF
CDR3nt: TGTGCCAGCAGCTTAAGCACAAATCAGCCCCAGCATTTT

j_gene: TRBJ1-4
d_gene: NA
v_gene: TRBV19
len: 16
abundance: NA
CDR3aa: CASSKGQTTTNEKLFF
CDR3nt: TGTGCCAGTAGTAAAGGACAGACCACAACTAATGAAAAACTGTTTTTT

j_gene: TRBJ1-2
d_gene: NA
v_gene: TRBV2
len: 15
abundance: NA
CDR3aa: CASSEGLGRNYGYTF
CDR3nt: TGTGCCAGCAGTGAGGGTCTTGGGCGTAACTATGGCTACACCTTC

j_gene: TRBJ1-1
d_gene: NA
v_gene: TRBV5-4
len: 13
abundance: NA
CDR3aa: CASSLAWNTEAFF
CDR3nt: TGTGCCAGCAGCTTGGCGTGGAACACTGAAGCTTTCTTT

j_gene: TRBJ2-1
d_gene: NA
v_gene: TRBV7-2
len: 17
abundance: NA
CDR3aa: CASSLGNRGYTYNEQFF
CDR3nt: TGTGCCAGCAGCTTAGGAAACCGCGGTTATACCTACAATGAGCAGTTCTTC

j_gene: TRBJ2-3
d_gene: NA
v_gene: TRBV21-1
len: 16
abundance: few
CDR3aa: CASGDRWEGRRDTQYF
CDR3nt: TGTGCCAGCGGGGACAGGTGGGAGGGGAGAAGGGATACGCAGTATTTT

j_gene: TRBJ1-1
d_gene: NA
v_gene: TRBV7-8
len: 14
abundance: NA
CDR3aa: CASRYPGAHTEAFF
CDR3nt: TGTGCCAGCAGGTACCCGGGGGCCCACACTGAAGCTTTCTTT

j_gene: TRBJ2-2
d_gene: NA
v_gene: TRBV7-9
len: 12
abundance: NA
CDR3aa: CASRSLIRELFF
CDR3nt: TGTGCCAGCAGAAGCCTTATTCGGGAGCTGTTTTTT

j_gene: TRBJ1-1
d_gene: NA
v_gene: TRBV6-1
len: 14
abundance: once
CDR3aa: CASSEPGRYTEAFF
CDR3nt: TGTGCCAGCAGTGAACCGGGACGGTACACTGAAGCTTTCTTT

j_gene: TRBJ1-1
d_gene: NA
v_gene: TRBV7-8
len: 15
abundance: NA
CDR3aa: CASSLRETGWTEAFF
CDR3nt: TGTGCCAGCAGCTTACGTGAGACAGGTTGGACTGAAGCTTTCTTT

j_gene: TRBJ2-7
d_gene: TRBD1
v_gene: TRBV7-9
len: 15
abundance: NA
CDR3aa: CASSRGQGALYEQYF
CDR3nt: TGTGCCAGCAGCCGGGGACAGGGGGCCCTCTACGAGCAGTACTTC

j_gene: TRBJ1-1
d_gene: NA
v_gene: TRBV19
len: 14
abundance: NA
CDR3aa: CASTPGRLNTEAFF
CDR3nt: TGTGCCAGTACCCCGGGCCGACTAAACACTGAAGCTTTCTTT

j_gene: TRBJ1-1
d_gene: TRBD1
v_gene: TRBV7-9
len: 13
abundance: NA
CDR3aa: CASSGQRNTEAFF
CDR3nt: TGTGCCAGCTCGGGACAGCGGAACACTGAAGCTTTCTTT

j_gene: TRBJ2-3
d_gene: NA
v_gene: TRBV6-5
len: 14
abundance: NA
CDR3aa: CASSYSSLVGTQYF
CDR3nt: TGTGCCAGCAGTTATTCAAGTCTAGTGGGTACGCAGTATTTT

j_gene: TRBJ2-7
d_gene: TRBD1
v_gene: TRBV11-3
len: 16
abundance: NA
CDR3aa: CASSLTRGLLNHEQYF
CDR3nt: TGTGCCAGCAGCTTGACCAGGGGGCTTCTAAACCACGAGCAGTACTTC

j_gene: TRBJ1-1
d_gene: NA
v_gene: TRBV11-3
len: 12
abundance: NA
CDR3aa: CASSLSGREAFF
CDR3nt: TGTGCCAGCAGCTTGTCGGGGCGGGAAGCTTTCTTT

j_gene: TRBJ2-2
d_gene: TRBD1
v_gene: TRBV18
len: 15
abundance: NA
CDR3aa: CASSPTTGAVGELFF
CDR3nt: TGTGCCAGCTCACCTACGACAGGGGCGGTCGGGGAGCTGTTTTTT

j_gene: TRBJ2-7
d_gene: TRBD2
v_gene: TRBV6-5
len: 14
abundance: NA
CDR3aa: CATRTSGSLNEQYF
CDR3nt: TGTGCCACCAGGACTAGCGGGAGTCTGAACGAGCAGTACTTC

j_gene: TRBJ1-2
d_gene: NA
v_gene: TRBV19
len: 12
abundance: NA
CDR3aa: CASSIRQDGYTF
CDR3nt: TGTGCCAGTAGTATTCGCCAGGATGGCTACACCTTC

j_gene: TRBJ2-7
d_gene: TRBD1
v_gene: TRBV5-1
len: 15
abundance: once
CDR3aa: CASSYQTGTFYEQYF
CDR3nt: TGCGCCAGCAGCTACCAGACAGGGACGTTCTACGAGCAGTACTTC

j_gene: TRBJ2-2
d_gene: NA
v_gene: TRBV5-8
len: 17
abundance: NA
CDR3aa: CASSSRPPRGRTGELFF
CDR3nt: TGTGCCAGCAGTTCACGGCCTCCAAGAGGGCGCACCGGGGAGCTGTTTTTT

j_gene: TRBJ1-1
d_gene: TRBD1
v_gene: TRBV19
len: 13
abundance: NA
CDR3aa: CASSEQGGTEAFF
CDR3nt: TGTGCCAGTAGTGAACAGGGGGGCACTGAAGCTTTCTTT

j_gene: TRBJ2-7
d_gene: NA
v_gene: TRBV4-1
len: 17
abundance: NA
CDR3aa: CASSQGQEFDTGYEQYF
CDR3nt: TGCGCCAGCAGCCAAGGGCAGGAGTTTGATACGGGCTACGAGCAGTACTTC

j_gene: TRBJ1-3
d_gene: NA
v_gene: TRBV11-3
len: 16
abundance: NA
CDR3aa: CASSFRARVSGNTIYF
CDR3nt: TGTGCCAGCAGCTTTCGCGCAAGGGTGTCTGGAAACACCATATATTTT

j_gene: TRBJ1-3
d_gene: NA
v_gene: TRBV11-2
len: 17
abundance: NA
CDR3aa: CASSLYQGVYSGNTIYF
CDR3nt: TGTGCCAGCAGCTTATATCAAGGAGTTTACTCTGGAAACACCATATATTTT

j_gene: TRBJ2-5
d_gene: NA
v_gene: TRBV2
len: 13
abundance: few
CDR3aa: CASTREGRETQYF
CDR3nt: TGTGCCAGCACTCGAGAGGGCCGAGAGACCCAGTACTTC

j_gene: TRBJ2-7
d_gene: TRBD2
v_gene: TRBV5-6
len: 16
abundance: NA
CDR3aa: CASSSKTSGRSYEQYF
CDR3nt: TGTGCCAGCAGCTCCAAGACTAGCGGGAGATCCTACGAGCAGTACTTC

j_gene: TRBJ2-7
d_gene: NA
v_gene: TRBV10-2
len: 11
abundance: NA
CDR3aa: CASSPAREQYF
CDR3nt: TGCGCCAGCAGCCCAGCAAGGGAGCAGTACTTC

j_gene: TRBJ2-3
d_gene: TRBD1
v_gene: TRBV11-3
len: 15
abundance: NA
CDR3aa: CASSLGQGGTDTQYF
CDR3nt: TGTGCCAGCAGCCTGGGACAGGGGGGAACAGATACGCAGTATTTT

j_gene: TRBJ2-4
d_gene: TRBD2
v_gene: TRBV2
len: 14
abundance: NA
CDR3aa: CASGGDGGKNIQYF
CDR3nt: TGTGCCAGCGGGGGGGACGGAGGGAAAAACATTCAGTACTTC

j_gene: TRBJ1-4
d_gene: TRBD1
v_gene: TRBV4-1
len: 16
abundance: NA
CDR3aa: CASSQDPGQANEKLFF
CDR3nt: TGCGCCAGCAGCCAAGATCCCGGACAGGCTAATGAAAAACTGTTTTTT

j_gene: TRBJ2-7
d_gene: NA
v_gene: TRBV7-2
len: 14
abundance: NA
CDR3aa: CASSLGLPAGEQYF
CDR3nt: TGTGCCAGCAGCTTAGGACTACCTGCTGGCGAGCAGTACTTC

j_gene: TRBJ1-6
d_gene: NA
v_gene: TRBV6-1
len: 14
abundance: NA
CDR3aa: CASSERGINSPLHF
CDR3nt: TGTGCCAGCAGTGAAAGGGGAATTAATTCACCCCTCCACTTT

j_gene: TRBJ1-2
d_gene: TRBD1
v_gene: TRBV7-9
len: 14
abundance: NA
CDR3aa: CASSEGQGRYGYTF
CDR3nt: TGTGCCAGCAGCGAGGGACAGGGAAGGTATGGCTACACCTTC

j_gene: TRBJ2-7
d_gene: NA
v_gene: TRBV7-2
len: 12
abundance: NA
CDR3aa: CASSPQEGEQYF
CDR3nt: TGTGCCAGCAGCCCCCAGGAGGGCGAGCAGTACTTC

j_gene: TRBJ2-5
d_gene: TRBD2
v_gene: TRBV2
len: 15
abundance: NA
CDR3aa: CASKSGLASKETQYF
CDR3nt: TGTGCCAGCAAGAGCGGACTAGCCTCCAAAGAGACCCAGTACTTC

j_gene: TRBJ1-2
d_gene: NA
v_gene: TRBV7-8
len: 14
abundance: NA
CDR3aa: CASTPRGEGYGYTF
CDR3nt: TGTGCCAGCACCCCGAGAGGGGAAGGCTATGGCTACACCTTC

j_gene: TRBJ1-4
d_gene: NA
v_gene: TRBV19
len: 16
abundance: NA
CDR3aa: CASSNSGRRVYEKLFF
CDR3nt: TGTGCCAGTAGTAATTCAGGGCGCAGAGTATATGAAAAACTGTTTTTT

j_gene: TRBJ2-1
d_gene: TRBD2
v_gene: TRBV7-7
len: 16
abundance: NA
CDR3aa: CASSLRVGGPYNEQFF
CDR3nt: TGTGCTAGCAGCTTAAGGGTGGGAGGGCCCTACAATGAGCAGTTCTTC

j_gene: TRBJ1-5
d_gene: NA
v_gene: TRBV27
len: 14
abundance: few
CDR3aa: CASSLEAGNQPQHF
CDR3nt: TGTGCCAGCAGTTTAGAGGCCGGCAATCAGCCCCAGCATTTT

j_gene: TRBJ2-7
d_gene: NA
v_gene: TRBV6-6
len: 16
abundance: NA
CDR3aa: CASTLGHPGPPYEQYF
CDR3nt: TGTGCCAGCACCCTCGGTCACCCGGGACCACCCTACGAGCAGTACTTC

j_gene: TRBJ2-7
d_gene: TRBD1
v_gene: TRBV11-3
len: 14
abundance: NA
CDR3aa: CASSFSTTGWEQYF
CDR3nt: TGTGCCAGCAGCTTCTCCACGACAGGGTGGGAGCAGTACTTC

j_gene: TRBJ2-7
d_gene: TRBD1
v_gene: TRBV12-5
len: 16
abundance: NA
CDR3aa: CASGLTGGGFPYEQYF
CDR3nt: TGTGCTAGTGGTCTTACAGGGGGCGGTTTCCCCTACGAGCAGTACTTC

j_gene: TRBJ2-2
d_gene: NA
v_gene: TRBV5-6
len: 16
abundance: once
CDR3aa: CASSTYRGRDTGELFF
CDR3nt: TGTGCCAGCAGCACTTACAGGGGGAGGGACACCGGGGAGCTGTTTTTT

j_gene: TRBJ1-2
d_gene: TRBD1
v_gene: TRBV6-6
len: 11
abundance: few
CDR3aa: CASNRGEGYTF
CDR3nt: TGTGCCAGCAACAGGGGGGAAGGCTACACCTTC

j_gene: TRBJ2-7
d_gene: TRBD1
v_gene: TRBV15
len: 16
abundance: NA
CDR3aa: CATSRDGQGSTYEQYF
CDR3nt: TGTGCCACCAGCAGAGACGGACAGGGTTCAACCTACGAGCAGTACTTC

j_gene: TRBJ1-2
d_gene: NA
v_gene: TRBV18
len: 18
abundance: once
CDR3aa: CASSPGRGFGGANYGYTF
CDR3nt: TGTGCCAGCTCACCCGGGAGAGGGTTCGGAGGGGCTAACTATGGCTACACCTTC

j_gene: TRBJ2-5
d_gene: TRBD1
v_gene: TRBV14
len: 13
abundance: NA
CDR3aa: CASSQGDRETQYF
CDR3nt: TGTGCCAGCAGCCAAGGGGACAGGGAGACCCAGTACTTC

j_gene: TRBJ1-2
d_gene: NA
v_gene: TRBV5-1
len: 13
abundance: once
CDR3aa: CASSRQSNYGYTF
CDR3nt: TGCGCCAGCAGCCGACAGAGTAACTATGGCTACACCTTC

j_gene: TRBJ2-1
d_gene: NA
v_gene: TRBV7-9
len: 18
abundance: NA
CDR3aa: CASSLFFGPRRSNNEQFF
CDR3nt: TGTGCCAGCAGCTTATTTTTCGGACCCCGCCGAAGCAACAATGAGCAGTTCTTC

j_gene: TRBJ1-1
d_gene: TRBD1
v_gene: TRBV9
len: 12
abundance: NA
CDR3aa: CASSEGQDEAFF
CDR3nt: TGTGCCAGCAGCGAGGGACAGGATGAGGCTTTCTTT

j_gene: TRBJ2-5
d_gene: TRBD1
v_gene: TRBV5-1
len: 17
abundance: NA
CDR3aa: CASSLFTGGMGQETQYF
CDR3nt: TGCGCCAGCAGCTTATTCACAGGGGGCATGGGCCAAGAGACCCAGTACTTC

j_gene: TRBJ2-1
d_gene: NA
v_gene: TRBV15
len: 15
abundance: NA
CDR3aa: CATSRGGSKSNEQFF
CDR3nt: TGTGCCACCAGCAGAGGGGGCAGCAAGTCCAATGAGCAGTTCTTC

j_gene: TRBJ2-3
d_gene: NA
v_gene: TRBV11-3
len: 14
abundance: NA
CDR3aa: CASSLRQVTDTQYF
CDR3nt: TGTGCCAGCAGCTTAAGACAGGTAACAGATACGCAGTATTTT

j_gene: TRBJ1-1
d_gene: NA
v_gene: TRBV11-3
len: 14
abundance: NA
CDR3aa: CASSFGAGWPEAFF
CDR3nt: TGTGCCAGCAGCTTCGGTGCAGGATGGCCTGAAGCTTTCTTT